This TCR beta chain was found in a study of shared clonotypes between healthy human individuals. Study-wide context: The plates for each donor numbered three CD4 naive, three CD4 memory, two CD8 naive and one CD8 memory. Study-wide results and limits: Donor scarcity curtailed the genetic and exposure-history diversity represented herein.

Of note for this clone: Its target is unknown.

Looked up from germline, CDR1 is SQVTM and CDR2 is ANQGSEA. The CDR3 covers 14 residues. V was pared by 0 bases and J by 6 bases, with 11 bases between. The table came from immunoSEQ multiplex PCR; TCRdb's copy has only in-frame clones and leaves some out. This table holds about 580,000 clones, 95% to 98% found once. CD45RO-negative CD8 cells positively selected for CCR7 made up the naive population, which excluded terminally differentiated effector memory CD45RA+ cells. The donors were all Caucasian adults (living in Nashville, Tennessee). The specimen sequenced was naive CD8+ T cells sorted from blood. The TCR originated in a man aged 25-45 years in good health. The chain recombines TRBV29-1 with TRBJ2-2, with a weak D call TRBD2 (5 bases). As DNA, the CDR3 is TGCAGCGTTGAAGATGGGAGACGGCCCGGGGAGCTGTTTTTT. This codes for CSVEDGRRPGELFF.